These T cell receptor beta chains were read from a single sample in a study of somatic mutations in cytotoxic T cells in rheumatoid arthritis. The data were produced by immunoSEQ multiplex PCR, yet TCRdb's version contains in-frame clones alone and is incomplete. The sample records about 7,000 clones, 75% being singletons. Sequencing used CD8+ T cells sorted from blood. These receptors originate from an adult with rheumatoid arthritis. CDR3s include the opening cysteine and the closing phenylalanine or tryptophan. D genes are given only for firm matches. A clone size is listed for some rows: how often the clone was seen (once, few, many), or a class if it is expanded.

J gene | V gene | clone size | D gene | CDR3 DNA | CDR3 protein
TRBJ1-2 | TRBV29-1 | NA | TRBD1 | TGCAGCGCCCGAAGAGGGGCAGGGGGCTTCTATGGCTACACCTTC | CSARRGAGGFYGYTF
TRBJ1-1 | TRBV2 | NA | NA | TGTGCCAGCAGTGATGGTAGGATTGGAACTGAAGCTTTCTTT | CASSDGRIGTEAFF
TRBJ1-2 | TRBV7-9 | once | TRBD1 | TGTGCCAGCACTCTAGGGGGCGATGGCTACACCTTC | CASTLGGDGYTF
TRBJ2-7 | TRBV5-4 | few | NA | TGTGCCAGCAGCGACTCCCGAGGAGTCGACGAGCAGTACTTC | CASSDSRGVDEQYF
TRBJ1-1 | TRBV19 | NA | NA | TGTGCCAGTAAAAGGTGGGACACTGAAGCTTTCTTT | CASKRWDTEAFF
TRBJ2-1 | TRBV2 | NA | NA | TGTGCCAGCACCGTGGAGAACAATGAGCAGTTCTTC | CASTVENNEQFF
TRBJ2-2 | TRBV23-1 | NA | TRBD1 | TGCGCCAGCTCGGGCAGGGACAGCACCGGGGAGCTGTTTTTT | CASSGRDSTGELFF
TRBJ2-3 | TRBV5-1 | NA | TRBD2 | TGCGCCAGCAGCTTGGCCGGCGGGGGAGCTAGCACAGATACGCAGTATTTT | CASSLAGGGASTDTQYF
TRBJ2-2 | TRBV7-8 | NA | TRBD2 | TGTGCCAGCAGCTTAGGACTAGCGGGGGTCACCGGGGAGCTGTTTTTT | CASSLGLAGVTGELFF
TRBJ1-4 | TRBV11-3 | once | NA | TGTGCCAGCAGCGAGGGGGGCACGGAAAAACTGTTTTTT | CASSEGGTEKLFF
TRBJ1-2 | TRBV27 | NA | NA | TGTGCCAGCAGCCGCGGGGGGGGTTACTATGGCTACACCTTC | CASSRGGGYYGYTF
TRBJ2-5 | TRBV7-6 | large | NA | TGTGCCAGCACCATCGCTTGGGGTAACGGGGAGACCCAGTACTTC | CASTIAWGNGETQYF
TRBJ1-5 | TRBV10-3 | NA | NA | TGTGCCATCAGGGACGGCAATCAGCCCCAGCATTTT | CAIRDGNQPQHF
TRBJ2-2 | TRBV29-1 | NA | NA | TGCAGCGTTGGAATCGGGTCCACCGGGGAGCTGTTTTTT | CSVGIGSTGELFF
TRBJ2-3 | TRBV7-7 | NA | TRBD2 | TGTGCTAGCAGCCCGACTAGCGGGGGAGGGAATACGCAGTATTTT | CASSPTSGGGNTQYF
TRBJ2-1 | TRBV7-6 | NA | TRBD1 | TGTGCCAGCAGTTACGACAGGGACCCCTACAATGAGCAGTTCTTC | CASSYDRDPYNEQFF
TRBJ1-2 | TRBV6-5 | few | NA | TGTGCCAGCAGTTACTCGACTCGGGGGAATGGCTACACCTTC | CASSYSTRGNGYTF
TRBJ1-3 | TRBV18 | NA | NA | TGTGCCAGCTCACCAGCTGGGGAGCTCGGCCACACCATATATTTT | CASSPAGELGHTIYF
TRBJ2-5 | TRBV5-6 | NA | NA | TGTGCCAGCAGCTTGGTTACCGAAGTAGAGACCCAGTACTTC | CASSLVTEVETQYF
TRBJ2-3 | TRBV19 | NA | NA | TGTGCCAGTAGTAGAGGACTTGATACGCAGTATTTT | CASSRGLDTQYF
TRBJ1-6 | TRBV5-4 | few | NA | TGTGCCAGCAGCTTGTCGGGGGTTTATAATTCACCCCTCCACTTT | CASSLSGVYNSPLHF
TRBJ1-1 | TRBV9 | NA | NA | TGTGCCAGCAGCTCCTCGGGGGGAGGTACTGAAGCTTTCTTT | CASSSSGGGTEAFF
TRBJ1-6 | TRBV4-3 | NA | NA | TGCGCCAGCAGCCAGGGACACAACTATAATTCACCCCTCCACTTT | CASSQGHNYNSPLHF
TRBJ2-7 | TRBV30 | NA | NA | TGTGCCTGGACCCCCCCCCTAGTGGGGAACTACGAGCAGTACTTC | CAWTPPLVGNYEQYF
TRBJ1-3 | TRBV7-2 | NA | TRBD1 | TGTGCCAGCAGCTTTGGGACAGGGGCTGGAAACACCATATATTTT | CASSFGTGAGNTIYF
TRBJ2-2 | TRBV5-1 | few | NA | TGCGCCAGCAGCTTGGGATCCACCGGGGAGCTGTTTTTT | CASSLGSTGELFF
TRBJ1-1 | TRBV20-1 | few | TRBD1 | TGCAGTGCTCCCCAGGGGGTAAGTGCTTTCTTT | CSAPQGVSAFF
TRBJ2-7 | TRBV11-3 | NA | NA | TGTGCCAGCAGCCCAGGAGGGTACGAGCAGTACTTC | CASSPGGYEQYF
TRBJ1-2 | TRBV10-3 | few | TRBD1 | TGTGCCTCCCACAGGGGGGGAGCTAATGGCTACACCTTC | CASHRGGANGYTF
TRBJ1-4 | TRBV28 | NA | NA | TGTGCCAGCAGCTCCGAGGAGGCCAATGAAAAACTGTTTTTT | CASSSEEANEKLFF
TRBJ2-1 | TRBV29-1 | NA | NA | TGCAGCGTTGAAGAAGGGGGAACCTCCGGGTGGGTCAATGAGCAGTTCTTC | CSVEEGGTSGWVNEQFF
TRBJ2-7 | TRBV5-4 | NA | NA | TGTGCCAGCAGCACGGGGAGCTACGAGCAGTACTTC | CASSTGSYEQYF
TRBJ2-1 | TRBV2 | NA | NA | TGTGCCAGCAGTGGGGCCGGGCGAAGCTCCTACAATGAGCAGTTCTTC | CASSGAGRSSYNEQFF
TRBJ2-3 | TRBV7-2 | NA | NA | TGTGCCAGCAGCAATAGGGGTTCCCCCACAGATACGCAGTATTTT | CASSNRGSPTDTQYF
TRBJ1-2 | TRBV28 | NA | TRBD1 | TGTGCCAGCAGTTTTACCCCCGGGACAGGACGCTATGGCTACACCTTC | CASSFTPGTGRYGYTF
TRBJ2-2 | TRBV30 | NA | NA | TGTGCCTGGCGCTTTTTAGGCACCGGGGAGCTGTTTTTT | CAWRFLGTGELFF
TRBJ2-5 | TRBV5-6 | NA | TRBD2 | TGTGCCAGCAGCACCGTCGGCCTAGCGGGACTAGAGACCCAGTACTTC | CASSTVGLAGLETQYF
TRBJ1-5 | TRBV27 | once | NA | TGTGCCAGCCGGTGGGGGGTCGGTCAGCCCCAGCATTTT | CASRWGVGQPQHF
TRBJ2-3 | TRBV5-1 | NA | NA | TGCGCCAGCAGCTTGGGTGGAACAGGGAAGATAGGTACAGATACGCAGTATTTT | CASSLGGTGKIGTDTQYF